This T cell receptor (beta chain) was sequenced during a study of cytomegalovirus exposure and HLA in healthy donors. For the study at large: A prior study identified 110 million or so unique TCR beta sequences from about 180 million T cells.

PCR was performed using 60 Vbeta and 13 Jbeta primers. Some clones are missing from TCRdb's copy, which holds only in-frame ones; the method was immunoSEQ multiplex PCR. The sample records hundreds of thousands of clones, approximately 82% being singletons. CDR1 and CDR2 (germline): SGDLS, YYNGEE. The CDR3 is made up of 13 amino acids. Trimming pared 1 base from V and 9 bases from J, leaving 13 bases between. The genes are TRBV9 and TRBJ2-5, with D uncertain. The TCR comes from a woman aged 40 to 50 in good health and CMV-seronegative. Sequencing was done on a sample of PBMCs. CDR3: CASSVTEAGAQYF. The CDR3 nucleotides read TGTGCCAGCAGCGTAACGGAAGCCGGAGCCCAGTACTTC.